The clone carrying this TCR beta chain was detected ten times or more. As yet, its antigen is unknown. The sample comes from a study of CD8 T cells in ankylosing spondylitis. Study outcomes and limitations: Clones linked to disease were reported to show significant enrichment in matched ankylosing spondylitis synovial fluid. Among TCR beta sequences, a motif of under ten highly homologous variants appeared characteristic of ankylosing spondylitis blood.

Germline V CDR1 and CDR2: SQVTM, ANQGSEA. Trimming took 6 bases from V and 9 from J, leaving 9 bases between them. This CDR3 comprises 10 residues. TCRdb re-derived calls from the 5' RACE reads in MiXCR, one entry per CDR3 protein. Of under 250,000 distinct CDR3 sequences in the sample, 6% to 8% were seen once. This clonotype was sampled from a male donor with ankylosing spondylitis. Sequenced sample: blood, either unsorted or a sorted T cell fraction (not recorded which). This sequence joins TRBV29-1 and TRBJ2-1, with D uncertain. CDR3 bases: TGCAGCGTCTGGCACGGTGAGCAGTTCTTC. This codes for CSVWHGEQFF.